This T cell receptor beta chain was identified in a study of blood T cell repertoires in COVID-19. Germline V CDR1 and CDR2: WNHNN, SYGVQD (reference sequence). CDR3 length: 15 residues. The J segment lost 6 bases and the V segment lost 4 bases, leaving 9 bases of the junction unmatched. In the study's own analysis: Reference gene primer amplification gave nucleated cell count estimates. Clones were read by immunoSEQ multiplex PCR, and TCRdb kept only the in-frame ones, dropping some. That table supplies the V and J calls and clone size; D and trimming were determined from the DNA. The sample carries about half a million clones, roughly 88% recorded once.

The sequenced sample consisted of peripheral blood. The rearrangement uses TRBV10-1 and TRBJ2-7; the match to TRBD1 covers 10 bases. The receptor was derived from a human donor in a cohort sampled during active COVID-19. The CDR3, as DNA: TGCGCCAGCAGTGGGACCGGGACAGGGGCAATCGAGCAGTACTTC. Translation: CASSGTGTGAIEQYF.